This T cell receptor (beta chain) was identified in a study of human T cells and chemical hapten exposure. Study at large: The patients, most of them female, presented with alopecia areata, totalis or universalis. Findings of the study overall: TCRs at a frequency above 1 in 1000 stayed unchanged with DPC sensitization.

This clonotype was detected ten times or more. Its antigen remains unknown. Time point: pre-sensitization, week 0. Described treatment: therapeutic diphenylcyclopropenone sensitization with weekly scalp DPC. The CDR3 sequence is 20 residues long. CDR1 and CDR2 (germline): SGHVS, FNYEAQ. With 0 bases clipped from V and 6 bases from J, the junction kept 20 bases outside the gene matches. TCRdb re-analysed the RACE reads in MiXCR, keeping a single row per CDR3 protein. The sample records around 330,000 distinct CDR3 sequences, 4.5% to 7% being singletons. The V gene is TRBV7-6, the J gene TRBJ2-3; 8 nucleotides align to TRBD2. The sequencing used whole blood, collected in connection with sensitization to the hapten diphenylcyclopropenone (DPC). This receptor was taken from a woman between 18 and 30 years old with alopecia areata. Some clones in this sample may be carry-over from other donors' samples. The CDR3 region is CASSLAALGKSGGNADTQYF. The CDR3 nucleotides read TGTGCCAGCAGCTTAGCGGCACTGGGAAAAAGCGGGGGCAATGCGGATACGCAGTATTTT.